The 29 T cell receptor beta chains listed next were all sequenced from one sample in a study of OX40 agonist ivuxolimab in advanced cancers. The library was produced with the immunoSEQ multiplex PCR assay. This immuneACCESS table, as held by TCRdb, lists in-frame sequences with V and J called but not all clones. Of the missing ones, under half trace to an unresolved V gene in checked studies; the others have no known cause. The sample contains around 61,000 clones, approximately 92% of them found a single time. More than 20% of the sample belongs to the ten largest clones. The specimen was CD4+ or CD8+ T cells sorted from blood, collected in a trial of the OX40 agonist ivuxolimab. These receptors all stem from an adult with an advanced solid tumor such as melanoma, head and neck, liver or kidney cancer.

The chain is built from TRBV30 and TRBJ1-2; D gene ambiguous. Trimming shortened V by 3 bases and J by 4 bases, and 12 bases separated the two germline ends. CDR3 size: 13 residues. Germline CDR1 is GTSNPN and CDR2 is SVGIG (reference sequence). The CDR3 loop reads CAWRVGLIYGYTF. The CDR3 DNA reads TGTGCCTGGAGAGTCGGCCTGATCTATGGCTACACCTTC.

V usage is TRBV4-1 and J usage is TRBJ1-1; D ambiguous. The CDR3 is made up of 13 amino acids. Germline-derived CDR1 and CDR2 are MGHRA and YSYEKL. Trimming shortened V by 1 base and J by 0 bases, and 3 bases separated the two germline ends. CDR3 sequence: CASSQVLNTEAFF. In DNA, the CDR3 is TGCGCCAGCAGCCAAGTCTTGAACACTGAAGCTTTCTTT.

The chain recombines TRBV7-6 with TRBJ2-1; 14 positions agree with TRBD2. CDR3 length equals 15 residues. Trimming at V came to 5 bases and at J to 6 bases, leaving 3 bases not matched to a gene. Germline assignment: CDR1 SGHVS and CDR2 FNYEAQ. The chain's CDR3 is CASSLTSGRANEQFF. The CDR3 nucleotides read TGTGCCAGCAGCCTGACTAGCGGGAGGGCCAATGAGCAGTTCTTC.

The rearrangement joins TRBV2 to TRBJ2-1, with 7 bases aligning to TRBD2. This CDR3 region has 15 residues. The germline V gene has CDR1 SNHLY and CDR2 FYNNEI. With V trimmed by 3 bases and J by 9 bases, 11 bases remained unmatched. The DNA of the CDR3 is TGTGCCAGCAGTGATAGTAAAGCGGGAAGTTTTGAGCAGTTCTTC. Translating it yields CASSDSKAGSFEQFF. Filled out from reference TRBV2 and TRBJ2-1, the complete variable domain reads EPEVTQTPSHQVTQMGQEVILRCVPISNHLYFYWYRQILGQKVEFLVSFYNNEISEKSEIFDDQFSVERPDGSNFTLKIRSTKLEDSAMYFCASSDSKAGSFEQFFGPGTRLTVL.

The chain links TRBV2 to TRBJ1-1; no clear D gene. V shed 8 bases and J shed 8 bases, with 21 bases lying between them. The CDR3 has 14 residues. Germline CDR1 reads SNHLY; CDR2 reads FYNNEI. The CDR3 region has the DNA TGTGCCAGCGACACGATGGAAAGGGTGGGGGAAGCTTTCTTT. It translates to CASDTMERVGEAFF.

The gene calls are TRBV30 and TRBJ1-2; possible D gene TRBD1, 6 bases. The V end lost 5 bases, the J end lost 0 bases, and 10 bases lay between the germline ends. Germline V gene lookup returns CDR1 GTSNPN and CDR2 SVGIG (reference sequence). The CDR3 spans 13 residues. The DNA for the CDR3 is TGTGCCTGGCTGAGGGGGACTAACTATGGCTACACCTTC. It specifies CAWLRGTNYGYTF.

The rearrangement links TRBV25-1 to TRBJ2-3, with 8 bases matching TRBD1. The V gene's germline CDR1 is MGHDK and CDR2 SYGVNS. The CDR3 has 13 residues. After removal of 8 bases from V and 6 bases from J, the junction contained 7 bases not matched to a gene. Here the CDR3 reads CASSAGGRDTQYF. CDR3 DNA sequence: TGTGCCAGCTCGGCAGGGGGCAGGGATACGCAGTATTTT.

By share, this clone counts as medium-sized (0.01 to 0.1%). V gene TRBV28 combines with J gene TRBJ2-7; no reliable D call. CDR1 and CDR2 from the germline V gene are MDHEN and SYDVKM. This CDR3 is built from 13 residues. The ends were cut back, 1 base at V and 4 bases at J, with 8 bases in the middle. CDR3: CASSLLQTYEQYF. The CDR3 DNA follows: TGTGCCAGCAGTTTATTGCAGACTTACGAGCAGTACTTC.

The chain recombines TRBV30 with TRBJ2-3; 8 bases map to TRBD1. The V segment lost 0 bases and the J segment 5 bases; nucleotides outside the gene matches: 7. This CDR3 has 15 residues. Per the germline V gene, CDR1 is GTSNPN and CDR2 is SVGIG (reference sequence). The CDR3 DNA is TGTGCCTGGAGTGTAAGACAGGGGATAGGAGATACGCAGTATTTT. This encodes CAWSVRQGIGDTQYF.

V and J are TRBV5-6 and TRBJ2-1, with 8 bases matching TRBD2. From germline, CDR1 is SGHDT and CDR2 YYEEEE. This CDR3 comprises 17 residues. With 3 bases clipped from V and 4 bases from J, the junction kept 12 bases outside the gene matches. The CDR3 loop is CASSSAGSGGWYNEQFF. In nucleotides, the CDR3 is TGTGCCAGCAGCTCGGCGGGTTCGGGAGGGTGGTACAATGAGCAGTTCTTC. Combining the CDR3 with reference TRBV5-6 and TRBJ2-1 gives the whole variable domain DAGVTQSPTHLIKTRGQQVTLRCSPKSGHDTVSWYQQALGQGPQFIFQYYEEEERQRGNFPDRFSGHQFPNYSSELNVNALLLGDSALYLCASSSAGSGGWYNEQFFGPGTRLTVL.

The table lists this clone with a count of one. The chain uses TRBV7-3 and TRBJ2-1; 7 bases are shared with TRBD2. This CDR3 has 14 amino acids. The ends lost 3 bases at V and 1 base at J; junction bases unmatched: 0. In germline, CDR1 is SGHTA, CDR2 FQGTGA. The DNA for the CDR3 is TGTGCCAGCAGCTTGGGGGGGTCCTACAATGAGCAGTTCTTC. As protein: CASSLGGSYNEQFF.

The chain combines TRBV25-1 with TRBJ2-5; D is unresolved. The V and J ends lost 5 bases and 2 bases respectively, with 12 bases between them. The germline gives CDR1 MGHDK, CDR2 SYGVNS. This CDR3 has 14 residues. The CDR3 region has the DNA TGTGCCAGCAGTCTCGAAGAGCTACAAGAGACCCAGTACTTC. This translates into CASSLEELQETQYF.

The chain couples TRBV7-3 to TRBJ2-7; possibly TRBD1 or TRBD2 for D (5 bases each). The V gene's germline CDR1 is SGHTA and CDR2 FQGTGA. Trimming took 2 bases from V and 2 from J, leaving 7 bases between them. The length of the CDR3 is 13 residues. CDR3 sequence (DNA): TGTGCCAGCAGCTTAGGGACGACCTACGAGCAGTACTTC. Its translation is CASSLGTTYEQYF.

This chain uses TRBV6-6 with TRBJ1-2; a weak D match, TRBD1 (6 bases). Germline-derived CDR1 and CDR2 are MNHNY and SVGAGI (reference sequence). The V gene lost 2 bases and the J gene lost 8 bases, with 15 bases spanning the gap. This CDR3 contains 14 residues. CDR3 loop: CASSYLVRGGGYTF. The CDR3 region has the DNA TGTGCCAGCAGTTACCTGGTCAGGGGTGGCGGCTACACCTTC.

The rearrangement joins TRBV4-2 to TRBJ1-1; no firm D call. Germline CDR1 and CDR2: LGHNA and YNFKEQ. Trimming removed 5 bases from V and 1 base from J, with 11 bases in between. This CDR3 has 14 residues. DNA of the CDR3: TGTGCCAGCAGCTTGCACGAGGCGAACACTGAAGCTTTCTTT. This encodes CASSLHEANTEAFF.

This rearrangement joins TRBV6-1 to TRBJ1-2; 10 nucleotides line up with TRBD1. The V gene's germline CDR1 is MNHNS and CDR2 SASEGT. After removal of 5 bases from V and 5 bases from J, the junction contained 5 bases not matched to a gene. The CDR3 is 14 residues long. DNA for the CDR3: TGTGCCAGCAGTCGGACAGGGGGTTGGTATGGCTACACCTTC. Amino acids: CASSRTGGWYGYTF.

This chain connects TRBV14 to TRBJ1-2; possibly TRBD1 for D (5 bases). The ends were cut back, 2 bases at V and 4 bases at J, with 11 bases in the middle. CDR1 is SGHDN, CDR2 FVKESK, per germline. This CDR3 region has 14 residues. Written as DNA, the CDR3 is TGTGCCAGCAGCCAAAACCCAGGGATCTATGGCTACACCTTC. Its protein is CASSQNPGIYGYTF.

The CDR3 loop is CASSVGTLSPDTQYF. The CDR3 DNA is TGTGCCAGCAGCGTAGGAACGCTGTCGCCAGATACGCAGTATTTT. The chain combines TRBV9 with TRBJ2-3; no reliable D call. This CDR3 comprises 15 residues. Deletions cut 0 bases from V and 4 bases from J, with 12 bases between. CDR1 is SGDLS and CDR2 is YYNGEE in the germline V gene.

The V call is TRBV9, the J call TRBJ2-7; 16 nucleotides line up with TRBD2. This CDR3 comprises 13 residues. Per germline, CDR1 SGDLS and CDR2 YYNGEE. The V segment lost 4 bases and the J segment 11 bases; nucleotides outside the gene matches: 3. The CDR3 is CASSHGTSGREYV. DNA of the CDR3: TGTGCCAGCAGCCACGGGACTAGCGGGAGGGAGTACGTC.

This clone occurred once. The chain is built from TRBV4-3 and TRBJ1-2, with D possibly TRBD1 on 5 matching bases. The CDR3 consists of 15 residues. V was clipped by 0 bases and J by 4 bases, with 12 bases between them. The V gene's germline CDR1 is LGHNA and CDR2 YSLEER. CDR3 sequence: CASSQDTVGPYGYTF. CDR3 DNA: TGCGCCAGCAGCCAAGATACGGTGGGGCCCTATGGCTACACCTTC.

The rearrangement links TRBV30 to TRBJ1-1; D not resolved. Germline V gives CDR1 GTSNPN, CDR2 SVGIG (reference sequence). This CDR3 has 13 amino acids. V gave up 0 bases and J gave up 3 bases, with 8 bases separating them. The CDR3 loop is CAWSVLGDTEAFF. The DNA for the CDR3 is TGTGCCTGGAGTGTGCTCGGGGACACTGAAGCTTTCTTT.

The rearrangement joins TRBV6-5 to TRBJ1-5; D uncertain. The CDR3 covers 13 residues. Trimming removed 0 bases at V and 4 bases at J, with 4 bases between. Germline V CDR1 and CDR2: MNHEY, SVGAGI. CDR3 coding DNA: TGTGCCAGCAGTTACTCGAGAAATCAGCCCCAGCATTTT. Protein product: CASSYSRNQPQHF.

This chain uses TRBV30 with TRBJ1-6; a weak D match, TRBD1 (5 bases). Germline CDR1 reads GTSNPN; CDR2 reads SVGIG (reference sequence). Trimming shortened V by 0 bases and J by 7 bases, and 10 bases separated the two germline ends. The CDR3 has 14 amino acids. The CDR3 DNA reads as TGTGCCTGGAGTGTAGGGGCAGGGAATTCACCCCTCCACTTT. This translates into CAWSVGAGNSPLHF.

V usage is TRBV30 and J usage is TRBJ1-5; 7 bases are a match to TRBD1. Germline lookup yields CDR1 GTSNPN and CDR2 SVGIG (reference sequence). The CDR3 contains 14 residues. The trim removed 1 base at V and 2 bases at J, leaving 2 bases unmatched. In DNA, the CDR3 is TGTGCCTGGAGTGAAGGACAGGGCAATCAGCCCCAGCATTTT. Its translation is CAWSEGQGNQPQHF. The entire variable domain, with the rest obtained from reference TRBV30 and TRBJ1-5, is as follows: SQTIHQWPATLVQPVGSPLSLECTVEGTSNPNLYWYRQAAGRGLQLLFYSVGIGQISSEVPQNLSASRPQDRQFILSSKKLLLSDSGFYLCAWSEGQGNQPQHFGDGTRLSIL.

The rearrangement uses TRBV28 and TRBJ1-5; no clear D gene. The V gene lost 3 bases and the J gene lost 6 bases, with 12 bases spanning the gap. This CDR3 spans 14 amino acids. Germline CDR1 is MDHEN and CDR2 is SYDVKM. In DNA, the CDR3 is TGTGCCAGCAGTTTTCGGCAGGAGGGTCAGCCCCAGCATTTT. This encodes CASSFRQEGQPQHF. The variable domain in full, completed from reference TRBV28 and TRBJ1-5, reads DVKVTQSSRYLVKRTGEKVFLECVQDMDHENMFWYRQDPGLGLRLIYFSYDVKMKEKGDIPEGYSVSREKKERFSLILESASTNQTSMYLCASSFRQEGQPQHFGDGTRLSIL.

This sequence joins TRBV28 and TRBJ1-2, with D unclear. This CDR3 region has 12 residues. Per germline, CDR1 MDHEN and CDR2 SYDVKM. The V gene lost 6 bases and the J gene lost 4 bases, with 9 bases spanning the gap. The CDR3 here is CASRTGPYGYTF. Written as DNA, the CDR3 is TGTGCCAGCAGGACCGGCCCCTATGGCTACACCTTC.

This chain connects TRBV5-5 to TRBJ1-5, with D possibly matching TRBD1 (5 bases). The CDR3 contains 16 residues. V was shortened by 0 bases and J by 9 bases, with 19 bases between the two germline ends. Germline values: CDR1 SGHKS, CDR2 YYEKEE (reference sequence). CDR3 loop: CASSLEGGASSWPQHF. CDR3 in DNA: TGTGCCAGCAGCTTGGAGGGAGGGGCGTCATCATGGCCCCAGCATTTT.

The chain couples TRBV27 to TRBJ1-5; D is uncertain. CDR1 and CDR2 (germline): MNHEY, SMNVEV (reference sequence). V was pared by 3 bases and J by 2 bases, with 8 bases between. The CDR3 runs 14 residues. CDR3 amino acids: CASSFVGGNQPQHF. The CDR3 DNA reads TGTGCCAGCAGTTTTGTCGGGGGCAATCAGCCCCAGCATTTT.

A note on this clone: The junction and the germline gene differ at one end; a read error may be behind it. This chain uses TRBV4-2 with TRBJ2-1; possibly TRBD2 for D (6 bases). CDR1 LGHNA and CDR2 YNFKEQ come from the germline V gene. This CDR3 is 14 amino acids long. The CDR3 DNA reads TGTGCCAGCAGCCAAGGGGTTGGGACTCCAAAGTTGGTCTTC. Translated: CASSQGVGTPKLVF.